The 5 T cell receptor beta chains below come from one sample, sequenced in a study of blood T cell repertoires in COVID-19. Sequencing was performed with immunoSEQ multiplex PCR; in TCRdb, only in-frame clones are kept and a portion is missing. The table lists 140,000 to 150,000 clones, roughly 88% of them singletons. Sequenced input: peripheral blood. These receptors were collected from a woman aged 60-70 years with COVID-19, enrolled during active disease.

The CDR3 protein is CASSISGNTEAFF. Written as DNA, the CDR3 is TGTGCCAGTAGTATTAGCGGGAACACTGAAGCTTTCTTT. V and J are TRBV19 and TRBJ1-1, with unresolved D. The V and J ends lost 3 bases and 1 base respectively, with 6 bases between them. This CDR3 is 13 amino acids long. Germline CDR1 is LNHDA and CDR2 is SQIVND (reference sequence).

The V call is TRBV7-3, the J call TRBJ2-5, with TRBD2 matching over 8 bases. After removal of 5 bases from V and 3 bases from J, the junction contained 5 bases not matched to a gene. The germline V gene encodes CDR1 SGHTA and CDR2 FQGTGA. The CDR3 runs to 14 residues. The CDR3 protein is CASSTGTRKETQYF. DNA for the CDR3: TGTGCCAGCAGCACCGGGACTAGGAAAGAGACCCAGTACTTC.

The gene calls are TRBV5-1 and TRBJ2-7; the match to TRBD1 covers 8 bases. V gave up 3 bases and J gave up 3 bases; unmatched junction bases: 5. The CDR3 consists of 14 residues. In germline, CDR1 is SGHRS, CDR2 YFSETQ. The CDR3 DNA is TGCGCCAGCAGCTGGGGACAGGATAGCTACGAGCAGTACTTC. Its translation: CASSWGQDSYEQYF. The whole variable domain, remainder taken from reference TRBV5-1 and TRBJ2-7, is KAGVTQTPRYLIKTRGQQVTLSCSPISGHRSVSWYQQTPGQGLQFLFEYFSETQRNKGNFPGRFSGRQFSNSRSEMNVSTLELGDSALYLCASSWGQDSYEQYFGPGTRLTVT.

In DNA, the CDR3 is TGTGCCAGCAGTGGGACAGGAAAGCAGTTCTTC. Translating gives CASSGTGKQFF. V gene TRBV12-3 or TRBV12-4 combines with J gene TRBJ2-1, with TRBD1 identical over 8 bases. The CDR3 has 11 residues. With V trimmed by 5 bases and J by 11 bases, 2 bases remained unmatched.

Only a few counts were recorded for this clone. The rearrangement uses TRBV29-1 and TRBJ1-1; possible D gene TRBD1, 5 bases. CDR1 is SQVTM, CDR2 ANQGSEA, per germline. The CDR3 loop spans 13 amino acids. Trimming cost V 4 bases and J 2 bases, with 11 bases left between them. The CDR3 here is CSVGFGGNTEAFF. Here the CDR3 DNA reads TGCAGCGTTGGATTCGGGGGAAACACTGAAGCTTTCTTT.